This T cell receptor beta chain originates from a study of regulatory T cells in long-lasting Graves disease. According to the study, TCR beta libraries were built with iRepertoire HTBI primers and CDR3-region Arm-PCR. TCRdb ran MiXCR on the multiplex PCR reads and lists one entry per CDR3 protein. The sample shows a few hundred thousand distinct CDR3 sequences, about 13% of them seen only once. This clonotype was counted only a few times. The junction had 6 bases not matched to a gene; V was cut back by 0 bases and J by 9 bases. Germline assignment: CDR1 SGHRS and CDR2 YFSETQ. The CDR3 is made up of 15 amino acids. The sample's time point: newly diagnosed GD, antithyroid drugs for less than 3 months. PBMC RNA served as the TCR library source. These same data were also listed under a study on T cells in Graves' hyperthyroidism and ophthalmopathy. This second report adds: In making diagnoses, clinical symptoms, serum thyroxine and TRAb, thyroid ultrasound and orbital computed tomography were all used. In the blood, most expanded thyroid clonotypes above 0.001 appeared as well.

The chain joins TRBV5-1 to TRBJ1-6, with 7 positions matching TRBD1. This receptor was obtained from a young man with Graves disease. Sequenced material: peripheral blood mononuclear cells (PBMCs), taken at new diagnosis, from a patient treated with antithyroid drugs. The CDR3 loop is CASSLAGTEFSPLHF. CDR3 DNA: TGCGCCAGCAGCTTGGCAGGGACAGAGTTTTCACCCCTCCACTTT. Based on the CDR3 plus reference TRBV5-1 and TRBJ1-6, the full variable domain is KAGVTQTPRYLIKTRGQQVTLSCSPISGHRSVSWYQQTPGQGLQFLFEYFSETQRNKGNFPGRFSGRQFSNSRSEMNVSTLELGDSALYLCASSLAGTEFSPLHFGNGTRLTVT.